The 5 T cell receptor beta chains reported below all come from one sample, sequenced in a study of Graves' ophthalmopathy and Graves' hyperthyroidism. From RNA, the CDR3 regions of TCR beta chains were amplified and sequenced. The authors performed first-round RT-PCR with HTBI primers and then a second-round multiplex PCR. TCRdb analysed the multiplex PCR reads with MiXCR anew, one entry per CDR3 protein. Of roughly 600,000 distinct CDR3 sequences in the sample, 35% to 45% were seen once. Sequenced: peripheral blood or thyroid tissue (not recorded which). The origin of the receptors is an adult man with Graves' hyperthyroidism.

The CDR3 region has the DNA TGTGCCAGTAGTTTGGTTGCGGTTGGCGGCTACACCATATATTTT. Protein product: CASSLVAVGGYTIYF. This chain uses TRBV19 with TRBJ1-3, with D uncertain. The CDR3 totals 15 residues. From germline, CDR1 is LNHDA and CDR2 SQIVND (reference sequence). The V end lost 5 bases, the J end lost 8 bases, and 19 bases lay between the germline ends. The variable domain in full, completed from reference TRBV19 and TRBJ1-3, reads DGGITQSPKYLFRKEGQNVTLSCEQNLNHDAMYWYRQDPGQGLRLIYYSQIVNDFQKGDIAEGYSVSREKKESFPLTVTSAQKNPTAFYLCASSLVAVGGYTIYFGEGSWLTVV.

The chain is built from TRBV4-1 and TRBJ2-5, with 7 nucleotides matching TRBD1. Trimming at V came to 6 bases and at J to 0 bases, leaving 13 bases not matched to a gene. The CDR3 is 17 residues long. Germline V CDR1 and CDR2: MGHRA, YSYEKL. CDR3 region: CASRTPGTEVYQETQYF. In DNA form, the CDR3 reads TGCGCCAGCAGGACACCCGGGACAGAAGTGTACCAAGAGACCCAGTACTTC.

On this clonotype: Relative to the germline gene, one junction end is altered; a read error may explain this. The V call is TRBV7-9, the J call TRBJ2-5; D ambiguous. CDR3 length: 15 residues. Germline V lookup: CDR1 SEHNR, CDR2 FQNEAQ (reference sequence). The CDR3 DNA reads TGTGCCAGCAGCCCCTCCGGATTAAGAGGAGAGGCCCAGTACTTC. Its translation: CASSPSGLRGEAQYF.

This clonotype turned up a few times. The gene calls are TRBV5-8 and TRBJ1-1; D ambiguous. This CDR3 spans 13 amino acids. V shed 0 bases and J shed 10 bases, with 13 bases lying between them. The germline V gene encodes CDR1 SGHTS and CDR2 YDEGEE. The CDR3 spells CASSLDHLGRAFF. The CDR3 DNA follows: TGTGCCAGCAGCTTGGACCACCTGGGGAGAGCTTTCTTT.

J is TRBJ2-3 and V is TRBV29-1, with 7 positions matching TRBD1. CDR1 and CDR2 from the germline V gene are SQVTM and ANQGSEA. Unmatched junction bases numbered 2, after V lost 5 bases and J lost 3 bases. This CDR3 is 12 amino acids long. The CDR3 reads CSVRQGTDTQYF. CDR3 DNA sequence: TGCAGCGTTCGACAGGGAACAGATACGCAGTATTTT.